Detailed here is one T cell receptor beta chain. This entry is derived from a study of blood T cell repertoires in COVID-19. Overall study context: Sample material is recorded as cDNA or gDNA derived from T cells, B-cell-depleted T cells, or PBMCs.

Sequencing used immunoSEQ multiplex PCR; TCRdb keeps in-frame clones, though not all of them. The repertoire holds about 170,000 clones, with 92% as singletons. The CDR3 has 13 residues. Germline V gives CDR1 LNHDA, CDR2 SQIVND (reference sequence). V gave up 3 bases and J gave up 5 bases, with 10 bases separating them. This receptor was identified in a man younger than 45 with COVID-19, enrolled during active disease. Source material: peripheral blood. This chain joins TRBV19 and TRBJ2-5; D perhaps matches TRBD1 (6 bases). CDR3 residues: CASSIYREETQYF. The CDR3 nucleotides are TGTGCCAGTAGTATCTACAGGGAGGAGACCCAGTACTTC.